A selection of T cell receptor beta chains follows, all from one sample in a study of T cells after posttransplantation cyclophosphamide. Only in-frame clones appear in the TCRdb table, and some are missing; sequencing was by immunoSEQ multiplex PCR. The sample yields a few thousand clones, 61% seen once. Sequencing was done on a sample of memory CD8+ T cells sorted from blood. Every receptor here comes from a woman aged 55-69 years in good health, CMV-negative, and a related stem cell transplant donor. The CDR3 runs from the conserved cysteine through the conserved F or W. The order of the fields is V gene, clone size, CDR3 protein. Only part of the rows carry a size: once, few, many, or a class if the clone is expanded.

TRBV27 | - | CASILAGSSYEQYF
TRBV19 | - | CASTVLDGSNEQFF
TRBV29-1 | few | CSASRDSYEQYF
TRBV7-2 | few | CASSLIGGAAEAFF
TRBV10-1 | - | CASRVVRYF
TRBV7-2 | - | CASSLASGGFHEQFF
TRBV14 | - | CASSHPGGVGYTF
TRBV6-4 | - | CASSDSQNSPLHF
TRBV10-3 | - | CAISEGGQAEGYTF
TRBV4-2 | - | CASSQDQGAGYEQYF
TRBV28 | - | CASSFVTGSTYGYTF
TRBV7-2 | - | CASSSWTSGHNEQFF
TRBV11-2 | - | CASRYSGGLSPRDTGELFF
TRBV2 | few | CASSEDRRAFF
TRBV11-2 | - | CASSQQGPQETQYF
TRBV2 | - | CASGTGVRNIQYF
TRBV5-4 | - | CASSLILAGGQMTDTQYF
TRBV9 | - | CASSDTNTDTQYF